This note documents a single T cell receptor (beta chain) sequence. The germline V gene has CDR1 MNHEY and CDR2 SVGAGI. Unmatched junction bases numbered 6, after V lost 0 bases and J lost 7 bases. CDR3 size: 16 residues. These data come from a study of T cells in tumors after PD-1 blockade. Sequencing was performed with immunoSEQ multiplex PCR; in TCRdb, only in-frame clones are kept and a portion is missing. The table lists roughly 48,000 clones, 81% of them singletons, with 4% to 4.5% in the top ten. V is TRBV6-5 and J is TRBJ2-7, with TRBD2 matching 13 bases. The TCR was taken from a human donor with basal cell carcinoma. The sample consisted of PBMCs, taken before anti-PD-1 treatment. Written as DNA, the CDR3 is TGTGCCAGCAGTTACTCAAGGACTAGCGGGGGTGGGGAGCAGTACTTC. This translates into CASSYSRTSGGGEQYF.